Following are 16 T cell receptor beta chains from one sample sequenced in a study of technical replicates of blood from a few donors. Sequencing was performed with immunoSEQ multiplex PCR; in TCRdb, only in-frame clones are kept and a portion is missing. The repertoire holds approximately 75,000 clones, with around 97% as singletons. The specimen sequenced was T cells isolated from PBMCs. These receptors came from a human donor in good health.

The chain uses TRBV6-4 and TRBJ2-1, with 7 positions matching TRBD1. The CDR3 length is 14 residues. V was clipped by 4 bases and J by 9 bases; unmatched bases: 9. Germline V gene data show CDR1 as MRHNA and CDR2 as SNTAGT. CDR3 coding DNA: TGTGCCAGCAGTGTCATAGGGGGCTCGGGTGAGCAGTTCTTC. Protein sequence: CASSVIGGSGEQFF.

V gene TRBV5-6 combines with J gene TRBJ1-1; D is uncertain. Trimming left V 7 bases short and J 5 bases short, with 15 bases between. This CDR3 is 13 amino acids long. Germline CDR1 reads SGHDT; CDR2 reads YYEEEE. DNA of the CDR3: TGTGCCAGCGGATCGAAAGCGGGGACTGAAGCTTTCTTT. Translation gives CASGSKAGTEAFF.

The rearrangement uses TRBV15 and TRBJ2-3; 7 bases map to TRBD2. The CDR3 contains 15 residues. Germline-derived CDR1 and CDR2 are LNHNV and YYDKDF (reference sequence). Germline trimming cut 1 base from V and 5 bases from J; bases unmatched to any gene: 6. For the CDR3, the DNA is TGTGCCACCAGCAGAGGATCAAGCGGGATAGATACGCAGTATTTT. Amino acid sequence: CATSRGSSGIDTQYF.

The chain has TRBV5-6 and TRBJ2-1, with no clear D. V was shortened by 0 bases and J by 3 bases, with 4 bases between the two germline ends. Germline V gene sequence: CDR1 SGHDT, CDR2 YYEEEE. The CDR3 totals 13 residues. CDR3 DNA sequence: TGTGCCAGCAGCTTGGACAGCTACAATGAGCAGTTCTTC. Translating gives CASSLDSYNEQFF. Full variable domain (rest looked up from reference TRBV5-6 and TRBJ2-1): DAGVTQSPTHLIKTRGQQVTLRCSPKSGHDTVSWYQQALGQGPQFIFQYYEEEERQRGNFPDRFSGHQFPNYSSELNVNALLLGDSALYLCASSLDSYNEQFFGPGTRLTVL.

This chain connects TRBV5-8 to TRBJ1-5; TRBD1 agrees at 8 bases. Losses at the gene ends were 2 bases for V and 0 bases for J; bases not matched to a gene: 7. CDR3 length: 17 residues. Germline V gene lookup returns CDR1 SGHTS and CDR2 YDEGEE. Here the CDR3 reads CASSFMMGQDSNQPQHF. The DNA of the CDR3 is TGTGCCAGCAGCTTCATGATGGGACAGGATAGCAATCAGCCCCAGCATTTT.

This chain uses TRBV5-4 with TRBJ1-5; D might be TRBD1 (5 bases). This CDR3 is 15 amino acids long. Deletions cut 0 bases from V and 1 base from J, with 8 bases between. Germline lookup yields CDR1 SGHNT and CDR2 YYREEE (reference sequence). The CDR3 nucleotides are TGTGCCAGCAGCTTGGCCCGGGGGAGCAATCAGCCCCAGCATTTT. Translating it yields CASSLARGSNQPQHF.

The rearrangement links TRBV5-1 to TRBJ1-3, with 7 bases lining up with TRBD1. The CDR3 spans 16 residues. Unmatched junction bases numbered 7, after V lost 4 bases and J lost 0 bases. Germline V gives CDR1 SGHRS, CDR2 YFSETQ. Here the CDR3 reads CASSPTGTASGNTIYF. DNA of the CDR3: TGCGCCAGCAGCCCGACTGGGACAGCCTCTGGAAACACCATATATTTT.

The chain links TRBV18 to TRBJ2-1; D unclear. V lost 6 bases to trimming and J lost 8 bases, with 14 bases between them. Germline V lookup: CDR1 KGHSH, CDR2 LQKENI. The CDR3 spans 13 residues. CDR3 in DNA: TGTGCCAGCTCTCGTCTGGTCGAGGATGAGCAGTTCTTC. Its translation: CASSRLVEDEQFF.

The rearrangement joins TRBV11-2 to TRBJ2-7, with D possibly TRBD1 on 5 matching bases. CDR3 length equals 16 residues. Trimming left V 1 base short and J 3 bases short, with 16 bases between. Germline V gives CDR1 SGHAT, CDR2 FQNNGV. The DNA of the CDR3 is TGTGCCAGCAGCTTAGTCGTGCCAGGGTTAGGCTACGAGCAGTACTTC. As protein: CASSLVVPGLGYEQYF.

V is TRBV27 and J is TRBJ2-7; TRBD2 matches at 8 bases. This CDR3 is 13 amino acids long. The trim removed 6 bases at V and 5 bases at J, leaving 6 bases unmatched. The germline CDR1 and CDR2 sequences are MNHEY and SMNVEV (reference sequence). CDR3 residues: CASRGLAQDEQYF. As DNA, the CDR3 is TGTGCCAGCAGAGGACTAGCCCAAGACGAGCAGTACTTC.

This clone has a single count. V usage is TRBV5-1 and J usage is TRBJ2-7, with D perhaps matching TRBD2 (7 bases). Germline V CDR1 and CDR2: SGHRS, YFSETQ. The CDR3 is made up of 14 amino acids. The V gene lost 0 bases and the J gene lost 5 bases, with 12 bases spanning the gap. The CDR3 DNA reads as TGCGCCAGCAGCTTGGTCCGGGGGGCCCACGAGCAGTACTTC. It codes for CASSLVRGAHEQYF. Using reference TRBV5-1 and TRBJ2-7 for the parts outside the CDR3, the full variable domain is KAGVTQTPRYLIKTRGQQVTLSCSPISGHRSVSWYQQTPGQGLQFLFEYFSETQRNKGNFPGRFSGRQFSNSRSEMNVSTLELGDSALYLCASSLVRGAHEQYFGPGTRLTVT.

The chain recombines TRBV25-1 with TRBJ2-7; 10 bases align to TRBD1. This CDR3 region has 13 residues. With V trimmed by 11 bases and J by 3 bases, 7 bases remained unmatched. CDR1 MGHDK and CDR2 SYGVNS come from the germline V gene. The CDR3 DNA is TGTGCCTCCCTGGGGGACAGGGGCTACGAGCAGTACTTC. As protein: CASLGDRGYEQYF.

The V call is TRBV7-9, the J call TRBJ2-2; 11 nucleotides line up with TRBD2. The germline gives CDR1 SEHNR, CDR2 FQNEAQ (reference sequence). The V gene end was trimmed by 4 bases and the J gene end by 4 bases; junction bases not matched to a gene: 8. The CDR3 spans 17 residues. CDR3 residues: CASSSNSGRARTGELFF. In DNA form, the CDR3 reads TGTGCCAGCAGCTCCAATAGCGGGAGGGCCCGCACCGGGGAGCTGTTTTTT.

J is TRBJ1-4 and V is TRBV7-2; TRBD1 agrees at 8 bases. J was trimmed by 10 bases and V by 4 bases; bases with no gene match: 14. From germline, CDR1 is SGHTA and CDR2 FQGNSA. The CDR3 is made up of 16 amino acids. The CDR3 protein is CASSSISGTGDVKLFF. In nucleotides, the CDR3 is TGTGCCAGCAGCTCAATATCCGGGACAGGAGACGTAAAACTGTTTTTT.

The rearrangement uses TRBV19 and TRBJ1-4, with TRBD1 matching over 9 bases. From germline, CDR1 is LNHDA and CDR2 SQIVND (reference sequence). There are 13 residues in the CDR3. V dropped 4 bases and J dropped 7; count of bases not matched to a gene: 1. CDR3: CASSNRGPEKLFF. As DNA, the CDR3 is TGTGCCAGTAGTAACAGGGGGCCTGAAAAACTGTTTTTT.

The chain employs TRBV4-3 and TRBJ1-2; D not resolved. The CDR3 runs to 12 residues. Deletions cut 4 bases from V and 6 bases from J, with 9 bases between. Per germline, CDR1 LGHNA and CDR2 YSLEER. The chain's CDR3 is CASSRSGNGYTF. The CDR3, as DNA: TGCGCCAGCAGCCGCTCGGGAAATGGCTACACCTTC.